One and the same sample provided the 25 T cell receptor beta chains below, sequenced in a study of shared clonotypes between healthy human individuals. Sequencing used immunoSEQ multiplex PCR; TCRdb keeps in-frame clones, though not all of them. The sample records 2 million to 2.5 million clones, approximately 93% being singletons. Material for sequencing was naive CD4+ T cells from PBMCs. Subset specified: CD45RA+ positively selected. Receptor source: a man younger than 35 in good health. Some clones in this sample may be carry-over from other donors' samples.

The rearrangement uses TRBV4-3 and TRBJ2-1; D gene uncertain. Germline V gene data show CDR1 as LGHNA and CDR2 as YSLEER. The V end lost 0 bases, the J end lost 3 bases, and 12 bases lay between the germline ends. The CDR3 loop spans 16 amino acids. CDR3 region: CASSQDYRADYNEQFF. The CDR3 DNA sequence: TGCGCCAGCAGCCAAGATTACCGGGCCGACTACAATGAGCAGTTCTTC.

For the CDR3, the DNA is TGTGCCAGCAGCAATAGGGCTAGCGGGAGTATCTACAATGAGCAGTTCTTC. Translating gives CASSNRASGSIYNEQFF. The rearrangement links TRBV7-2 to TRBJ2-1; TRBD2 aligns across 10 bases. This CDR3 contains 17 residues. Germline CDR1 is SGHTA and CDR2 is FQGNSA. V lost 5 bases and J lost 3; bases outside the gene matches: 10. Combining the CDR3 with reference TRBV7-2 and TRBJ2-1 gives the whole variable domain GAGVSQSPSNKVTEKGKDVELRCDPISGHTALYWYRQSLGQGLEFLIYFQGNSAPDKSGLPSDRFSAERTGGSVSTLTIQRTQQEDSAVYLCASSNRASGSIYNEQFFGPGTRLTVL.

The chain joins TRBV19 to TRBJ2-1; TRBD2 matches 8 bases. Germline CDR1 reads LNHDA; CDR2 reads SQIVND (reference sequence). The CDR3 is 17 residues long. V was clipped by 3 bases and J by 0 bases; unmatched bases: 7. The CDR3 reads CASSIHLTSVSYNEQFF. The CDR3 DNA reads as TGTGCCAGTAGTATCCATCTGACTAGCGTCTCCTACAATGAGCAGTTCTTC.

This chain links TRBV28 with TRBJ1-5, with D possibly matching TRBD1 (6 bases). From germline, CDR1 is MDHEN and CDR2 SYDVKM. This CDR3 comprises 15 residues. V lost 2 bases and J 5 bases, leaving 13 bases between the germline ends. The CDR3 here is CASSLGGEGDQPQHF. The CDR3 DNA reads as TGTGCCAGCAGTTTAGGAGGGGAGGGGGATCAGCCCCAGCATTTT. Looking up the rest from reference TRBV28 and TRBJ1-5 gives the full variable domain: DVKVTQSSRYLVKRTGEKVFLECVQDMDHENMFWYRQDPGLGLRLIYFSYDVKMKEKGDIPEGYSVSREKKERFSLILESASTNQTSMYLCASSLGGEGDQPQHFGDGTRLSIL.

For the CDR3, the DNA is TGCAGCGTCACGGGGGGGCGGGATAACTCCTACAATGAGCAGTTCTTC. Its protein product is CSVTGGRDNSYNEQFF. The chain uses TRBV29-1 and TRBJ2-1; 8 positions match TRBD2. CDR1 is SQVTM, CDR2 ANQGSEA, per germline. The CDR3 loop spans 16 amino acids. With 6 bases clipped from V and 0 bases from J, the junction kept 10 bases outside the gene matches.

The CDR3 region is CASSASGAYEQYF. For the CDR3, the DNA is TGTGCCAGCAGCGCTTCGGGGGCCTACGAGCAGTACTTC. The V call is TRBV7-2, the J call TRBJ2-7; D may be TRBD2 (6 bases). V was clipped by 5 bases and J by 2 bases, with 10 bases between them. CDR1 is SGHTA and CDR2 is FQGNSA in the germline V gene. The length of the CDR3 is 13 residues.

This clone was counted a single time. The rearrangement joins TRBV5-5 to TRBJ2-2; unclear D gene. V lost 5 bases and J 5 bases, leaving 7 bases between the germline ends. The CDR3 has 12 amino acids. Per germline, CDR1 SGHKS and CDR2 YYEKEE (reference sequence). The chain's CDR3 is CASSTVTGELFF. DNA of the CDR3: TGTGCCAGCAGTACCGTGACCGGGGAGCTGTTTTTT.

This chain connects TRBV6-5 to TRBJ2-3; D might be TRBD1 (6 bases). Trimming took off 5 bases at V and 2 bases at J, with 14 bases between the two ends. CDR3 size: 15 residues. Germline loops: CDR1 MNHEY, CDR2 SVGAGI. This CDR3 is CASSINGQTTDTQYF. The CDR3 nucleotides read TGTGCCAGCAGTATCAACGGACAGACCACAGATACGCAGTATTTT.

As for this clone: This sample also contains other DNA sequences that code for the same CDR3. This chain links TRBV7-2 with TRBJ2-3; TRBD2 aligns across 7 bases. Germline loops: CDR1 SGHTA, CDR2 FQGNSA. The V gene end was trimmed by 1 base and the J gene end by 3 bases; junction bases not matched to a gene: 4. This CDR3 spans 15 amino acids. CDR3 in DNA: TGTGCCAGCAGCTTAGATGGCGGGAGTACAGATACGCAGTATTTT. Protein sequence: CASSLDGGSTDTQYF. The full variable domain, in which reference TRBV7-2 and TRBJ2-3 provide the parts outside the CDR3, is GAGVSQSPSNKVTEKGKDVELRCDPISGHTALYWYRQSLGQGLEFLIYFQGNSAPDKSGLPSDRFSAERTGGSVSTLTIQRTQQEDSAVYLCASSLDGGSTDTQYFGPGTRLTVL.

The V and J genes are TRBV6-7 and TRBJ2-3; D remains ambiguous. TRBV6-7 is an open reading frame, and its role is uncertain. V lost 2 bases, J lost 4 bases, and 7 bases lay in between. The CDR3 has 13 residues. The CDR3 region is CASSYRPSDTQYF. Written as DNA, the CDR3 is TGTGCCAGCAGTTACCGCCCTTCAGATACGCAGTATTTT.

The rearrangement uses TRBV9 and TRBJ2-2; D may be TRBD2 (5 bases). Germline-derived CDR1 and CDR2 are SGDLS and YYNGEE. CDR3 length equals 14 residues. V gave up 0 bases and J gave up 6 bases, with 9 bases separating them. CDR3 DNA: TGTGCCAGCAGCGTAGTAGCGCGCGCCGGGGAGCTGTTTTTT. This gives the protein CASSVVARAGELFF.

The J gene is TRBJ2-3, the V gene TRBV7-3, with a tentative D call TRBD1 (5 bases). CDR1 and CDR2 (germline): SGHTA, FQGTGA. V lost 1 base and J 0 bases, leaving 11 bases between the germline ends. This CDR3 has 16 amino acids. CDR3 sequence (DNA): TGTGCCAGCAGCTTAAACCCAGGGCCTAGCACAGATACGCAGTATTTT. As protein: CASSLNPGPSTDTQYF. Full variable domain (rest looked up from reference TRBV7-3 and TRBJ2-3): GAGVSQTPSNKVTEKGKYVELRCDPISGHTALYWYRQSLGQGPEFLIYFQGTGAADDSGLPNDRFFAVRPEGSVSTLKIQRTERGDSAVYLCASSLNPGPSTDTQYFGPGTRLTVL.

The chain recombines TRBV5-4 with TRBJ2-1; a possible D gene is TRBD2 (6 bases). The germline V gene encodes CDR1 SGHNT and CDR2 YYREEE (reference sequence). The CDR3 runs 15 residues. V gave up 0 bases and J gave up 6 bases, with 13 bases separating them. The CDR3 protein is CASSLARGSGNEQFF. In DNA form, the CDR3 reads TGTGCCAGCAGCTTGGCACGGGGGAGTGGCAATGAGCAGTTCTTC. The entire variable domain, with the rest obtained from reference TRBV5-4 and TRBJ2-1, is as follows: ETGVTQSPTHLIKTRGQQVTLRCSSQSGHNTVSWYQQALGQGPQFIFQYYREEENGRGNFPPRFSGLQFPNYSSELNVNALELDDSALYLCASSLARGSGNEQFFGPGTRLTVL.

In this sample, this clone turned up once. For the CDR3, the DNA is TGTGCCAGCAGCTTCTCCGGGACAGCAGGAGAGACCCAGTACTTC. Translation gives CASSFSGTAGETQYF. The gene calls are TRBV7-9 and TRBJ2-5; 7 nucleotides match TRBD1. The V and J ends lost 3 bases and 4 bases, in that order; junction bases with no gene match: 8. This CDR3 has 15 residues. The germline V gene has CDR1 SEHNR and CDR2 FQNEAQ (reference sequence).

The chain is built from TRBV9 and TRBJ2-7, with D possibly being TRBD1 or TRBD2 (6 bases each). Germline CDR1 and CDR2: SGDLS and YYNGEE. The CDR3 covers 14 residues. V was trimmed by 0 bases and J by 2 bases, leaving 9 bases between them. CDR3 coding DNA: TGTGCCAGCAGCGTAGAGGGGGGAACCTACGAGCAGTACTTC. Its translation is CASSVEGGTYEQYF.

The chain uses TRBV18 and TRBJ1-2; D possibly corresponds to TRBD1 (6 bases). Germline CDR1 is KGHSH and CDR2 is LQKENI. The CDR3 is 16 amino acids. The V gene lost 3 bases and the J gene lost 6 bases, with 20 bases spanning the gap. Written as DNA, the CDR3 is TGTGCCAGCTCACCTCGACAGGTTCAATTCCCGGATGGCTACACCTTC. Translating it yields CASSPRQVQFPDGYTF.

Remarks on this clone: Other DNA sequences of this sample code for an identical CDR3. The chain has TRBV5-1 and TRBJ2-5; tentative D call: TRBD1 (6 bases). This CDR3 is built from 14 residues. The V end lost 2 bases, the J end lost 3 bases, and 11 bases lay between the germline ends. The germline CDR1 and CDR2 sequences are SGHRS and YFSETQ. DNA for the CDR3: TGCGCCAGCAGCTTACAGGGTAGGGAAGAGACCCAGTACTTC. This translates into CASSLQGREETQYF.

V gene TRBV27 combines with J gene TRBJ2-7, with D uncertain. The CDR3 runs 15 residues. The V gene's germline CDR1 is MNHEY and CDR2 SMNVEV (reference sequence). Between the trimmed V and J ends, which lost 5 bases and 2 bases, there was a span of 16 bases. The CDR3 protein is CASSTRRNTPYEQYF. The CDR3 nucleotides are TGTGCCAGCAGTACCCGGCGGAATACCCCCTACGAGCAGTACTTC.

The chain combines TRBV6-1 with TRBJ2-7, with TRBD1 matching 7 bases. The CDR3 covers 14 residues. Germline V gene data show CDR1 as MNHNS and CDR2 as SASEGT. The V gene end was trimmed by 8 bases and the J gene end by 2 bases; junction bases not matched to a gene: 9. CDR3 bases: TGTGCCAGCCGATTTTCCGGGACAGCCTACGAGCAGTACTTC. Amino acid sequence: CASRFSGTAYEQYF.

This clone was recorded once. V is TRBV5-1 and J is TRBJ2-7; TRBD2 aligns across 13 bases. The junction had 7 bases not matched to a gene; V was cut back by 2 bases and J by 2 bases. From germline, CDR1 is SGHRS and CDR2 YFSETQ. The CDR3 has 17 amino acids. This CDR3 reads CASSFRLAGGETYEQYF. CDR3 DNA: TGCGCCAGCAGCTTTCGACTAGCGGGAGGCGAAACCTACGAGCAGTACTTC.

In this sample, this clone turned up a few times. Other DNA sequences within the sample encode an identical CDR3. V and J are TRBV28 and TRBJ1-1, with D perhaps TRBD1 (6 bases). Germline assignment: CDR1 MDHEN and CDR2 SYDVKM. This CDR3 spans 14 amino acids. V was pared by 0 bases and J by 2 bases, with 7 bases between. The CDR3 nucleotides are TGTGCCAGCAGTTTATGGACAGGAAACACTGAAGCTTTCTTT. It encodes CASSLWTGNTEAFF.

This clone came up once. V and J are TRBV5-1 and TRBJ2-1; 10 positions agree with TRBD1. In germline, CDR1 is SGHRS, CDR2 YFSETQ. The CDR3 sequence is 17 residues long. V trimming: 1 base; J trimming: 8 bases; junction bases outside the gene matches: 12. Written as DNA, the CDR3 is TGCGCCAGCAGCTTGAGTGTCTGGGACAGGGGATATTATGAGCAGTTCTTC. This gives the protein CASSLSVWDRGYYEQFF.

The chain combines TRBV25-1 with TRBJ2-5; 13 positions agree with TRBD2. J gave up 3 bases and V 2 bases, and 0 bases lay outside the gene matches. CDR3 length equals 15 residues. Germline CDR1 is MGHDK and CDR2 is SYGVNS. The CDR3 here is CASSETSGREETQYF. The CDR3 region has the DNA TGTGCCAGCAGTGAAACTAGCGGGAGGGAAGAGACCCAGTACTTC.

The CDR3 nucleotides read TGCGCCAGCAGCTCCCGGGAGGGGACAGATACGCAGTATTTT. This encodes CASSSREGTDTQYF. The chain uses TRBV4-3 and TRBJ2-3; 8 bases match TRBD2. The CDR3 contains 14 residues. J gave up 3 bases and V 5 bases, and 4 bases lay outside the gene matches. The germline gives CDR1 LGHNA, CDR2 YSLEER.

The chain couples TRBV18 to TRBJ2-1, with 8 bases lining up with TRBD1. Germline CDR1 is KGHSH and CDR2 is LQKENI. CDR3 size: 15 residues. J was trimmed by 7 bases and V by 4 bases; bases with no gene match: 9. The CDR3 is CASSLQAGGGNEQFF. The CDR3, as DNA: TGTGCCAGCTCACTGCAGGCAGGGGGCGGGAATGAGCAGTTCTTC. Looking up the rest from reference TRBV18 and TRBJ2-1 gives the full variable domain: NAGVMQNPRHLVRRRGQEARLRCSPMKGHSHVYWYRQLPEEGLKFMVYLQKENIIDESGMPKERFSAEFPKEGPSILRIQQVVRGDSAAYFCASSLQAGGGNEQFFGPGTRLTVL.